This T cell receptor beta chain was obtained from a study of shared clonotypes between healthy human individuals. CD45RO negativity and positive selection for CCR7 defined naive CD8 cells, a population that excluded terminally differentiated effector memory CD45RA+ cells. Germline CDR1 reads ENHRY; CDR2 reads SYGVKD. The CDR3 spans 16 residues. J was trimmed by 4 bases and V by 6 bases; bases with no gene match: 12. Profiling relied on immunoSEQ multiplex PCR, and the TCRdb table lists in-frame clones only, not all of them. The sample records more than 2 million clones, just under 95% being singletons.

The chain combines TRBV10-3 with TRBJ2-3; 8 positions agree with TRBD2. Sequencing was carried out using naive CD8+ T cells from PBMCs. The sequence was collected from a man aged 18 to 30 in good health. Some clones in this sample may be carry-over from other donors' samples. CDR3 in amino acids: CAIRRPGLGYPDTQYF. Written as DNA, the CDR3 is TGTGCCATCAGGCGTCCGGGACTAGGTTATCCAGATACGCAGTATTTT.